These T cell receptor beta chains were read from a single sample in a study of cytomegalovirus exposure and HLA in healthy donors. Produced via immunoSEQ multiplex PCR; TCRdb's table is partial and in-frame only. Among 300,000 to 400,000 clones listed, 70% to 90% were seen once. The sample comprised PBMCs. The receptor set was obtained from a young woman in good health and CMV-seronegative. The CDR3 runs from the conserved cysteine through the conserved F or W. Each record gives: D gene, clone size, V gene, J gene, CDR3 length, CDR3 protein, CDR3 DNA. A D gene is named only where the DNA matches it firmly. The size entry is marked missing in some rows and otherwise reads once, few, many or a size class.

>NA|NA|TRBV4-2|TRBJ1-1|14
CASSQYTGNTEAFF
TGTGCCAGCAGCCAATATACAGGGAACACTGAAGCTTTCTTT
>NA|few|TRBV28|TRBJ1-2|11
CASGANYGYTF
TGTGCCAGCGGAGCTAACTATGGCTACACCTTC
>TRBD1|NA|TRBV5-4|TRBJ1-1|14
CASSLGQGGTEAFF
TGTGCCAGCAGCCTAGGACAGGGTGGGACTGAAGCTTTCTTT
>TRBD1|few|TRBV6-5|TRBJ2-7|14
CASSYSGTAYEQYF
TGTGCCAGCAGTTACTCCGGGACAGCCTACGAGCAGTACTTC
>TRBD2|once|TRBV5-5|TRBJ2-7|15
CASSPGRETSYEQYF
TGTGCCAGCAGCCCGGGGAGGGAAACTTCCTACGAGCAGTACTTC
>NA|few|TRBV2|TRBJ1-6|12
CASTIAKSPLHF
TGTGCCAGCACCATCGCGAAGTCACCCCTCCACTTT
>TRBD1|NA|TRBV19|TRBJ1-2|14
CASSVTGTGFGYTF
TGTGCCAGTAGTGTGACCGGGACAGGGTTCGGCTACACCTTC
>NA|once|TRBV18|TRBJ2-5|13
CASSNSDQETQYF
TGTGCCAGCTCCAACTCCGACCAAGAGACCCAGTACTTC
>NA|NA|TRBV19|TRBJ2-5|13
CASSTQGKETQYF
TGTGCCAGTAGTACACAGGGTAAAGAGACCCAGTACTTC
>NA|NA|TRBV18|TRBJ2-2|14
CASSTRGGAGELFF
TGTGCCAGCTCTACGCGGGGCGGAGCCGGGGAGCTGTTTTTT
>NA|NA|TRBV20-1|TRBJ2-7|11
CSATSSYEQYF
TGCAGTGCTACCAGCTCCTACGAGCAGTACTTC
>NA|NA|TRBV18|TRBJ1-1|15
CASSPSWGLNTEAFF
TGTGCCAGCTCACCCTCTTGGGGCCTGAACACTGAAGCTTTCTTT
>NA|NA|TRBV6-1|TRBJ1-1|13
CASSTTRNTEAFF
TGTGCCAGCAGCACTACAAGGAACACTGAAGCTTTCTTT
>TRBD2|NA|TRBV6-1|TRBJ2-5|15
CASSEVGGGQETQYF
TGTGCCAGCAGTGAAGTCGGGGGGGGACAAGAGACCCAGTACTTC
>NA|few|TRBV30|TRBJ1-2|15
CAWSVEQEVPYGYTF
TGTGCCTGGAGTGTAGAGCAGGAGGTCCCCTATGGCTACACCTTC
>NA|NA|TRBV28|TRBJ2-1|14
CASSLLGTADEQFF
TGTGCCAGCAGTCTCCTCGGCACAGCGGATGAGCAGTTCTTC
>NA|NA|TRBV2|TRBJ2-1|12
CASSRNYNEQFF
TGTGCCAGCAGTCGTAACTACAATGAGCAGTTCTTC
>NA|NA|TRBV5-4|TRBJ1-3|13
CASSWEGGDTIYF
TGTGCCAGCAGCTGGGAGGGAGGGGACACCATATATTTT
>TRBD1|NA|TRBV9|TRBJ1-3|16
CASSGWDSLSGNTIYF
TGTGCCAGCAGCGGCTGGGACAGCTTATCTGGAAACACCATATATTTT
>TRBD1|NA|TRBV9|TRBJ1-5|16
CASSPSGQGGNQPQHF
TGTGCCAGCAGCCCGTCGGGCCAGGGGGGCAATCAGCCCCAGCATTTT
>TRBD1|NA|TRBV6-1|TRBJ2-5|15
CASSGLDRDQETQYF
TGTGCCAGCAGTGGGCTAGACAGGGATCAAGAGACCCAGTACTTC
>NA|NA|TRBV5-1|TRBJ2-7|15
CASSLIRGSGYEQYF
TGCGCCAGCAGCTTGATCCGTGGGTCGGGCTACGAGCAGTACTTC
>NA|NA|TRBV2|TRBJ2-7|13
CASKAGPSYEQYF
TGTGCCAGCAAAGCAGGGCCCTCCTACGAGCAGTACTTC
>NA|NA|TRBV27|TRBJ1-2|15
CASSWSSRAPYGYTF
TGTGCCAGCAGTTGGAGCAGCAGGGCCCCCTATGGCTACACCTTC
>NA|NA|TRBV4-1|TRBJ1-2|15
CASSQDHSGLYGYTF
TGCGCCAGCAGCCAAGATCATTCAGGGCTCTATGGCTACACCTTC
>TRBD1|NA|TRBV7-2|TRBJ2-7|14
CASSLGRQGLEQYF
TGTGCCAGCAGCTTAGGTCGACAGGGCCTCGAGCAGTACTTC
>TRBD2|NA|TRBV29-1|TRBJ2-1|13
CSGSSGRGGEQFF
TGCAGCGGGAGTAGCGGGAGGGGAGGTGAGCAGTTCTTC
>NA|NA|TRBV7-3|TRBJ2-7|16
CASSVKGGTPSYEQYF
TGTGCCAGCAGCGTTAAGGGAGGGACACCCTCCTACGAGCAGTACTTC
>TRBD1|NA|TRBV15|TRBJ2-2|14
CATGRQGASGELFF
TGTGCCACGGGGCGACAGGGGGCCTCCGGGGAGCTGTTTTTT
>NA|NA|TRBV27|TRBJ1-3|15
CASSRGVSSGNTIYF
TGTGCCAGCAGTAGAGGAGTCAGCTCTGGAAACACCATATATTTT
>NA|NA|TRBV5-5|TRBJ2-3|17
CASSLGGTPPHTDTQYF
TGTGCCAGCAGCTTGGGTGGGACTCCGCCTCACACAGATACGCAGTATTTT
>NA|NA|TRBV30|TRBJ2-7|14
CAWSVRGRGYEQYF
TGTGCCTGGAGTGTAAGAGGCAGGGGCTACGAGCAGTACTTC
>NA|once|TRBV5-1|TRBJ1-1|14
CASSLGIGGTEAFF
TGCGCCAGCAGCTTGGGTATAGGGGGCACTGAAGCTTTCTTT
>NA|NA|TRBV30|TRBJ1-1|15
CAWSVRGSLNTEAFF
TGTGCCTGGAGTGTAAGGGGCAGTTTGAACACTGAAGCTTTCTTT
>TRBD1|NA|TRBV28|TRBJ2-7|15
CASSATGTGPYEQYF
TGTGCCAGCAGTGCAACCGGGACAGGGCCCTACGAGCAGTACTTC
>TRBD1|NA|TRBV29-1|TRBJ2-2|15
CSVEAGQGAAGELFF
TGCAGCGTTGAAGCGGGACAGGGGGCGGCCGGGGAGCTGTTTTTT
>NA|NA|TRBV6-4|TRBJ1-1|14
CASRVTGGGTEAFF
TGTGCCAGCAGAGTGACTGGCGGTGGCACTGAAGCTTTCTTT
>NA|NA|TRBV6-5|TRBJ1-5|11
CASSYEGAQHF
TGTGCCAGCAGTTACGAGGGGGCCCAGCATTTT
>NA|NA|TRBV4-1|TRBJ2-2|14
CASSQEQNTGELFF
TGCGCCAGCAGCCAAGAACAAAACACCGGGGAGCTGTTTTTT
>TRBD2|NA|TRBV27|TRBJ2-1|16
CASSLPGLAGNNEQFF
TGTGCCAGCAGCCTACCGGGACTAGCGGGCAACAATGAGCAGTTCTTC
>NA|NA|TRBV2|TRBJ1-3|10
CAAGGNTIYF
TGTGCCGCGGGAGGAAACACCATATATTTT
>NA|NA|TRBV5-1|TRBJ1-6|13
CASSLVGGGPLHF
TGTGCCAGCAGCTTGGTAGGCGGGGGACCCCTCCACTTT
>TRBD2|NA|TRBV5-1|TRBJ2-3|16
CASSLSGAGSTDTQYF
TGCGCCAGCAGCTTGAGCGGGGCCGGTAGCACAGATACGCAGTATTTT